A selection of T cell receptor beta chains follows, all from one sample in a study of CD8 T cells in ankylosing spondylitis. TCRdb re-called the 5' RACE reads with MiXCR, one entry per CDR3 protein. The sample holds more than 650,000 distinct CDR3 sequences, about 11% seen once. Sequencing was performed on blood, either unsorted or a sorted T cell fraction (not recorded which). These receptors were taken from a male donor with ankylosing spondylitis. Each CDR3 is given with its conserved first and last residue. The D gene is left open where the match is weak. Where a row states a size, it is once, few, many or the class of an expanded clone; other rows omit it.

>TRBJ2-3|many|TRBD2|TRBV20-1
TGCAGTGCTGCGAGAGCGGGAGTACGAACAGATACGCAGTATTTT
CSAARAGVRTDTQYF
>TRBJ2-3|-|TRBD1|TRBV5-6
TGTGCCAGCAGCTTGGGCAGGGGGCGTGCAGATACGCAGTATTTT
CASSLGRGRADTQYF
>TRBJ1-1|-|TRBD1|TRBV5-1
TGCGCCAGCAGCGCACAGGGGGCCCCGAGCACTGAAGCTTTCTTT
CASSAQGAPSTEAFF
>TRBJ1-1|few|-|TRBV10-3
TGTGCCATCAGTGAGGGCGGGTTTAACACTGAAGCTTTCTTT
CAISEGGFNTEAFF
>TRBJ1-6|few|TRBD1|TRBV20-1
TGCAGTGCTCTTTCGACAGGGATCGGGCATTCACCCCTCCACTTT
CSALSTGIGHSPLHF
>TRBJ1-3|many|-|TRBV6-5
TGTGCCAGCGTTGACACATCTGGAAACACCATATATTTT
CASVDTSGNTIYF
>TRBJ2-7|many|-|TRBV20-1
TGCAGTGCTACCCACCCCGACGGAGGCGAGCAGTACTTC
CSATHPDGGEQYF
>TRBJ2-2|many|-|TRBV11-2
TGTGCCAGCAACCCTAAAGGGAGCGGGGAGCTGTTTTTT
CASNPKGSGELFF
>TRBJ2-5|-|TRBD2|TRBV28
TGTGCCAGCAACCGACTAGCGGGAGGCCAGACCCAGTACTTC
CASNRLAGGQTQYF
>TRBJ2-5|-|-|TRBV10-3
TGTGCCATCAGTGAAACAGGGTACGCGACCCAGTACTTC
CAISETGYATQYF
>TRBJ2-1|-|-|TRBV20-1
TGCAGTGCTAGTCAGGGTGTGAACAATGAGCAGTTCTTC
CSASQGVNNEQFF
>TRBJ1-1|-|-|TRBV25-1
TGTGCCAGCAGTGCGGGGGGGCGGGGTGGCACTGAAGCTTTCTTT
CASSAGGRGGTEAFF
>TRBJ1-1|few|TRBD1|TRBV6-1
TGTGCCAGCAGGTGGACAGGGGGCTTGACTGAAGCTTTCTTT
CASRWTGGLTEAFF
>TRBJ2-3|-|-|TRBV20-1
TGCAGTGCTAGTGTCCCCCTAGGAGCGGGCATTACAGATACGCAGTATTTT
CSASVPLGAGITDTQYF
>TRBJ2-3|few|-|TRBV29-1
TGCAGCGTATACCCAGGGGGAGGCGATACGCAGTATTTT
CSVYPGGGDTQYF
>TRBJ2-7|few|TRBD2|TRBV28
TGTGCCAGCAGGCCTTGGACTAGCTACCACGAGCAGTACTTC
CASRPWTSYHEQYF
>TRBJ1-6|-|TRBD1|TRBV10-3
TGTGCCATCAGTGACGGGGGACAGGGGTTACCACCCCTCCACTTT
CAISDGGQGLPPLHF
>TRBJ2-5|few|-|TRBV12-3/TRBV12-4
TGTGCCAGCAGCCCCTCGCATGGAGAGACCCAGTACTTC
CASSPSHGETQYF
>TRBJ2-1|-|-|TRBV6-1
TGTGCCAGCACCAACCGAGCCCCCTCTGAGCAGTTCTTC
CASTNRAPSEQFF
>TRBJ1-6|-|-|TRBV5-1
TGCGCCAGCAGCTTGGCAAGTGTCGGATCACCCCTCCACTTT
CASSLASVGSPLHF
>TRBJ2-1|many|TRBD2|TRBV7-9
TGTGCCAGCAGCTTATGGACTAGCGGCACCTACAATGAGCAGTTCTTC
CASSLWTSGTYNEQFF
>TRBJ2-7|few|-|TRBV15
TGTGCCACCAGCAGGCCTTCCGGGGGCTACGAGCAGTACTTC
CATSRPSGGYEQYF
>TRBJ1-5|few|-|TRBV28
TGTGCCAGCAGCCGCCCCGGGGGGCTCAATCAGCCCCAGCATTTT
CASSRPGGLNQPQHF
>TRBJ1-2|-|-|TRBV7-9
TGTGCCAGCAGCTGGGATCCACGGGATCCACAGGATGGCTACACCTTC
CASSWDPRDPQDGYTF
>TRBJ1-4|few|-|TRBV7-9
TGTGCCAGCAGCTTAAGCGGGGGACAAAATGAAAAACTGTTTTTT
CASSLSGGQNEKLFF
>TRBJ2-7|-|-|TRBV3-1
TGTGCCAGCAGCCAAGCAGGCATTACCTACGAGCAGTACTTC
CASSQAGITYEQYF
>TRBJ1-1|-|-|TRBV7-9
TGTGCCAGCAGTCCCGTGGGAAGGGACCCCTTT
CASSPVGRDPF
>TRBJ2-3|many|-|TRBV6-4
TGTGCCAGCAGGGGATTCACAGATACGCAGTATTTT
CASRGFTDTQYF
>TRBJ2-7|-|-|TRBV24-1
TGTGCCACCAGTGGTTTCCGGGACGGTGCCTACGAGCAGTACTTC
CATSGFRDGAYEQYF
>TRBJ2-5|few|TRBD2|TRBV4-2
TGTGCCAGCAGCCAAGTCGAATCTAGCGGGAGAGAGACCCAGTACTTC
CASSQVESSGRETQYF
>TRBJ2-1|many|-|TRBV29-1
TGCAGCGTTGGCCCCCAAAGCCGGTTTACGCACAATGAGCAGTTCTTC
CSVGPQSRFTHNEQFF
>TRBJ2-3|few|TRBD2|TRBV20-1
TGCAGTGCGCCCAAGAGCGGGGCCGGAGATACGCAGTATTTT
CSAPKSGAGDTQYF
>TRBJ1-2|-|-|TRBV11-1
TGTGCCAGCAGCGGAGGGATTCAACCCTATGGCTACACCTTC
CASSGGIQPYGYTF
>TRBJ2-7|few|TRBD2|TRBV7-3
TGTGCCAGCAGCTTAGGTGGGGGACTATATCCGTACGAGCAGTACTTC
CASSLGGGLYPYEQYF
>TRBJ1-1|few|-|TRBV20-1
TGCAGTGCAAGGCACTCTCTCTTAAAGACTGAAGCTTTCTTT
CSARHSLLKTEAFF
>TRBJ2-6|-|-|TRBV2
TGTGCCAGCAGTGAAGTGAAGGCAACTGGGGCCAACGTCCTGACTTTC
CASSEVKATGANVLTF
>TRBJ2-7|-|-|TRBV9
TGTGCCAGCAGCCCGCACAGAGGGCCTTCCTACGAGCAGTACTTC
CASSPHRGPSYEQYF
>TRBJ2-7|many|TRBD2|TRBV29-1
TGCAGCGTTGATACGGGGGGCTACGAGCAGTACTTC
CSVDTGGYEQYF
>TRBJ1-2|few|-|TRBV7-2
TGTGCCAGCAGCTTAAACGGGGTGGACTATGGCTACACCTTC
CASSLNGVDYGYTF
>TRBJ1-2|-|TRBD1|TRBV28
TGTGCCAGCACTCACAGGGGGCGGAGTGGCTACACCTTC
CASTHRGRSGYTF
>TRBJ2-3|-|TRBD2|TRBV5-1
TGCGCCAGCAGACGGACTAGTCAATGGATAGATACGCAGTATTTT
CASRRTSQWIDTQYF
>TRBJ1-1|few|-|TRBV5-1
TGCGCCAGCAGCCACGGGGAAACTGAAGCTTTCTTT
CASSHGETEAFF
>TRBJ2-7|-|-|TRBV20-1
TGCAGTGCTAGAGATACAGGAAAGTCCTACGAGCAGTACTTC
CSARDTGKSYEQYF
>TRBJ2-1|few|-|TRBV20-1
TGCAGTGCTAGAGATATGCGGGGCCACAATGAGCAGTTCTTC
CSARDMRGHNEQFF
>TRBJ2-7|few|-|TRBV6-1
TGTGCCAGCTTGCAGAGGGGCAACTACTACTACGAGCAGTACTTC
CASLQRGNYYYEQYF
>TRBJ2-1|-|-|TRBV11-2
TGTGCCAGCAGCTTAGCAGTGGAATACAATGAGCAGTTCTTC
CASSLAVEYNEQFF
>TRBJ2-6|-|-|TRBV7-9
TGTGCCAGCAGCTCAGCTGTCCCCGGGGCCAACGTCCTGACTTTC
CASSSAVPGANVLTF
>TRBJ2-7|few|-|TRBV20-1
TGCAGTGCTAGCTTAGGGGAGGGGGGATTTTACGAGCAGTACTTC
CSASLGEGGFYEQYF
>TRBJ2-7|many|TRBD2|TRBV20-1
TGCAGTGCTACGCCGGGACTAGCGATCCCCTACGAGCAGTACTTC
CSATPGLAIPYEQYF
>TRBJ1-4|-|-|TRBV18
TGTGCCAGCTCACCACTGGGGCTAGGTGAAAAACTGTTTTTT
CASSPLGLGEKLFF
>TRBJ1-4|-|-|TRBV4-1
TGCGCCAGCAGCCCTCCAGCGACTGGGGCAGGTGAAAAACTGTTTTTT
CASSPPATGAGEKLFF
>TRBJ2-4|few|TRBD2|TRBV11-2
TGTGCCAGCAGCGGGGGACTAGCGGGCGGAGGCCTAGCCAAAAACATTCAGTACTTC
CASSGGLAGGGLAKNIQYF
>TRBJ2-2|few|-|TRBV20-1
TGCAGTGCTAGAGATCCCCGGGAAGGGGGTGCCGGGGAGCTGTTTTTT
CSARDPREGGAGELFF
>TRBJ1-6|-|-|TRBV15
TGTGCCACCAGCAGTTCATCGGAACCCCTCCACTTT
CATSSSSEPLHF
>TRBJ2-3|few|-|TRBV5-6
TGTGCCAGCATCCCTGGGGCAGGGTATGGTGGCACAGATACGCAGTATTTT
CASIPGAGYGGTDTQYF
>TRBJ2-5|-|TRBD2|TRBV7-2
TGTGCCAGCAGCTTAGCGTTACTAGCGCAGACCCAGTACTTC
CASSLALLAQTQYF
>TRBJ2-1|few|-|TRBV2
TGTGCCAGCAGTGAACTAGGCAATGAGCAGTTCTTC
CASSELGNEQFF
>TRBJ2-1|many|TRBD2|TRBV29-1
TGCAGCGTTGAAGGGAGGACTAGGCACTACAATGAGCAGTTCTTC
CSVEGRTRHYNEQFF
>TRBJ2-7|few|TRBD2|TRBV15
TGTGCCACCAGCAGAGATGGAGGCGGGGGTTACGAGCAGTACTTC
CATSRDGGGGYEQYF
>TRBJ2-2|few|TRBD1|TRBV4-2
TGTGCCAGCAGCCTCCTCTCCGGGACAGAGAACACCGGGGAGCTGTTTTTT
CASSLLSGTENTGELFF